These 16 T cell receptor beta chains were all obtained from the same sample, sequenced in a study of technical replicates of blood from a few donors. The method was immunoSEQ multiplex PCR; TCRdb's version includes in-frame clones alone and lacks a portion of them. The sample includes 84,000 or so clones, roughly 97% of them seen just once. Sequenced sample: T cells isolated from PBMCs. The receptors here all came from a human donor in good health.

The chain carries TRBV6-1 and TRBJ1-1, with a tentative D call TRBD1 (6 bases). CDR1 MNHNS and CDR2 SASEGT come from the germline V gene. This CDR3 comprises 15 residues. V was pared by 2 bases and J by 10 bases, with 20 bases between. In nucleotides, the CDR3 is TGTGCCAGCAGTGAAATGGGACACCGACTAATAGGAGCTTTCTTT. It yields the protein CASSEMGHRLIGAFF.

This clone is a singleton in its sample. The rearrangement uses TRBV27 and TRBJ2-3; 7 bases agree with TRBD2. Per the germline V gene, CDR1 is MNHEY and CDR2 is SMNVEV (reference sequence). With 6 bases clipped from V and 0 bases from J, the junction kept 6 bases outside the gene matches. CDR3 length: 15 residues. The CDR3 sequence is CASRPLLASTDTQYF. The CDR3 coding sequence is TGTGCCAGCAGGCCGTTACTAGCGAGCACAGATACGCAGTATTTT.

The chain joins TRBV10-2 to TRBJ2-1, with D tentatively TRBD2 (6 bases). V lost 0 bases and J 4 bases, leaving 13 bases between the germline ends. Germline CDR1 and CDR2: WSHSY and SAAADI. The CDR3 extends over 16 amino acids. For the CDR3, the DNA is TGCGCCAGCAGTGAGTCGGAGGACGGGACTTACAATGAGCAGTTCTTC. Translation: CASSESEDGTYNEQFF.

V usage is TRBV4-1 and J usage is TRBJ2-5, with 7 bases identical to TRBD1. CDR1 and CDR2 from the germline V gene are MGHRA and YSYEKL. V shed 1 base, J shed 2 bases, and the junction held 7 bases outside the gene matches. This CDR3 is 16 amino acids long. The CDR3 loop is CASSQGRGQIQETQYF. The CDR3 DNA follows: TGCGCCAGCAGCCAAGGAAGGGGACAGATACAAGAGACCCAGTACTTC.

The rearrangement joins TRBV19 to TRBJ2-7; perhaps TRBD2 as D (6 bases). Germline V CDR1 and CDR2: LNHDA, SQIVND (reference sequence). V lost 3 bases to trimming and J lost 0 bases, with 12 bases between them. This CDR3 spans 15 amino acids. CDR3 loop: CASSIASGYSYEQYF. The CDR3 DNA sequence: TGTGCCAGTAGTATCGCGAGCGGGTACTCCTACGAGCAGTACTTC.

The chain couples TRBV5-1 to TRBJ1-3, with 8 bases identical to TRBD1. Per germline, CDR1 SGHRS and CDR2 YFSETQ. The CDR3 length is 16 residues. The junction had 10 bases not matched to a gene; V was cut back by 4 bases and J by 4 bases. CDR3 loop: CASSLFTTGAGNTIYF. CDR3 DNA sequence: TGCGCCAGCAGCCTCTTTACGACAGGGGCAGGAAACACCATATATTTT. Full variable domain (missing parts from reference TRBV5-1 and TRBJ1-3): KAGVTQTPRYLIKTRGQQVTLSCSPISGHRSVSWYQQTPGQGLQFLFEYFSETQRNKGNFPGRFSGRQFSNSRSEMNVSTLELGDSALYLCASSLFTTGAGNTIYFGEGSWLTVV.

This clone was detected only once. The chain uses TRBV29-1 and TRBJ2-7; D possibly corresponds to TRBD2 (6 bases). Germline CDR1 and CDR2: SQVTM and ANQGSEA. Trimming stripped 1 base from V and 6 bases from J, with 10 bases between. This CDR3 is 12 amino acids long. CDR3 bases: TGCAGCGTTGAAGGACTAGGTGGCGAGCAGTACTTC. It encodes CSVEGLGGEQYF.

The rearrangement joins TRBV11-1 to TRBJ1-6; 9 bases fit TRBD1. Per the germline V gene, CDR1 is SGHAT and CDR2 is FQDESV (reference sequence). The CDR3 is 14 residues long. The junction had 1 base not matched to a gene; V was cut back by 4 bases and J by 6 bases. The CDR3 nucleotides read TGTGCCAGCAGCTGGGGACAGGGTAATTCACCCCTCCACTTT. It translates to CASSWGQGNSPLHF.

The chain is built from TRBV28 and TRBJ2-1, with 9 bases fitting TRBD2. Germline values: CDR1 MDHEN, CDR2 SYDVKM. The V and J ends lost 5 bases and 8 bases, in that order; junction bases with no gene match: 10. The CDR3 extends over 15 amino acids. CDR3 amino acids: CASSKTSGSEDEQFF. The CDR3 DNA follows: TGTGCCAGCAGTAAGACTAGCGGATCAGAGGATGAGCAGTTCTTC.

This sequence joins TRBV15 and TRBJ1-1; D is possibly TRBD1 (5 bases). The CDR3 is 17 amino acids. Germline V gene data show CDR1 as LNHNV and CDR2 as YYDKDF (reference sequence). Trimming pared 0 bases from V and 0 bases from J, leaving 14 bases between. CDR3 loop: CATSRETWAGLNTEAFF. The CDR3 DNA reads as TGTGCCACCAGCAGAGAGACCTGGGCAGGGTTGAACACTGAAGCTTTCTTT.

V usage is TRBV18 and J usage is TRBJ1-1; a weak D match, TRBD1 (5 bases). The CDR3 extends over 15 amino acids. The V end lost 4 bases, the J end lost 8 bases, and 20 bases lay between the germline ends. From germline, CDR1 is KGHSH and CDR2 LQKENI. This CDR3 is CASSLTTGTESEAFF. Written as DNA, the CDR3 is TGTGCCAGCTCACTAACTACCGGGACTGAGAGCGAAGCTTTCTTT. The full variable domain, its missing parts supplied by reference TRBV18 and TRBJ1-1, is NAGVMQNPRHLVRRRGQEARLRCSPMKGHSHVYWYRQLPEEGLKFMVYLQKENIIDESGMPKERFSAEFPKEGPSILRIQQVVRGDSAAYFCASSLTTGTESEAFFGQGTRLTVV.

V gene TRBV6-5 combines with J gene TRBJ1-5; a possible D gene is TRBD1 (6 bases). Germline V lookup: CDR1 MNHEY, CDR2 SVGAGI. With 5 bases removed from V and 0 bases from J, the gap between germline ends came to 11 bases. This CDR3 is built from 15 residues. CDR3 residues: CASSQGQYSNQPQHF. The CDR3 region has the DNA TGTGCCAGCAGTCAGGGACAATATAGCAATCAGCCCCAGCATTTT.

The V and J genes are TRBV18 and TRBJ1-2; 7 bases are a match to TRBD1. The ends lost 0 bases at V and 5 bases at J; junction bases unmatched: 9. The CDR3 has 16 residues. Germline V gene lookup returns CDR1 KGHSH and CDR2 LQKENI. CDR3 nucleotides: TGTGCCAGCTCACCACCGAACGTGGACAGGATTTATGGCTACACCTTC. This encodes CASSPPNVDRIYGYTF. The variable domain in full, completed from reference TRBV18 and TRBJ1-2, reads NAGVMQNPRHLVRRRGQEARLRCSPMKGHSHVYWYRQLPEEGLKFMVYLQKENIIDESGMPKERFSAEFPKEGPSILRIQQVVRGDSAAYFCASSPPNVDRIYGYTFGSGTRLTVV.

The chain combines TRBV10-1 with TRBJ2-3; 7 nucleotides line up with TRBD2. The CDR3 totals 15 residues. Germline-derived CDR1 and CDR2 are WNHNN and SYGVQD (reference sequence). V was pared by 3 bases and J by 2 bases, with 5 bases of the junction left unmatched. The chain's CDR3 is CASSDQAGITDTQYF. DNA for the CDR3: TGCGCCAGCAGTGATCAAGCGGGGATCACAGATACGCAGTATTTT.

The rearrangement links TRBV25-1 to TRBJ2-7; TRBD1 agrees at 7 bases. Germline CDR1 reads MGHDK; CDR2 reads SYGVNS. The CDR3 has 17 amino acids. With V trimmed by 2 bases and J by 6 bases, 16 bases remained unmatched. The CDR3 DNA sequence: TGTGCCAGCAGTGAAAGGGGAGACAGGGTGTTATTCGGCGAGCAGTACTTC. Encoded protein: CASSERGDRVLFGEQYF.

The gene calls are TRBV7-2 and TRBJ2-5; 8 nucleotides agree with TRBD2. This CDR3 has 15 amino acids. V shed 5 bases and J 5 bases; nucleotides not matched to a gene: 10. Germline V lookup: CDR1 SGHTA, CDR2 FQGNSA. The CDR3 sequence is CASSPSLAVGETQYF. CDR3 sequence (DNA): TGTGCCAGCAGCCCCTCACTAGCGGTGGGGGAGACCCAGTACTTC.